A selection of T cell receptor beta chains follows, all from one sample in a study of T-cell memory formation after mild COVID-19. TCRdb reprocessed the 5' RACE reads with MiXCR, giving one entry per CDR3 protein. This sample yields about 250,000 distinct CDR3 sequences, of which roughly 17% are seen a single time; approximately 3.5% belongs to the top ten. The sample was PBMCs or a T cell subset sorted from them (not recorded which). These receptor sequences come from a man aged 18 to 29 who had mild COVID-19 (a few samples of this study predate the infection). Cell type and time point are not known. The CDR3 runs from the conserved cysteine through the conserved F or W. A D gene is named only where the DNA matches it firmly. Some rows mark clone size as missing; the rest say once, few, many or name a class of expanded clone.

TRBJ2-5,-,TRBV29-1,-,CSVARLGGAEVETQYF,TGCAGCGTTGCCCGGCTCGGGGGCGCCGAGGTAGAGACCCAGTACTTC
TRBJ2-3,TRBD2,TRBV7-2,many,CASSARLATTDTQYF,TGTGCCAGCAGCGCCAGACTAGCAACCACAGATACGCAGTATTTT
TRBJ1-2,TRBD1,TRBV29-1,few,CSGAGTGSRYTF,TGCAGCGGTGCAGGGACAGGGAGTCGCTACACCTTC
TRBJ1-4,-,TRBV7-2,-,CASSEGATGRGKLFF,TGTGCCAGCAGCGAAGGGGCAACCGGGAGGGGAAAACTGTTTTTT
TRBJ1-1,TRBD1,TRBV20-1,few,CSARGQGPNTEAFF,TGCAGTGCTAGGGGACAGGGGCCGAACACTGAAGCTTTCTTT
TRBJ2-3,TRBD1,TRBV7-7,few,CASSPGQGGPDTQYF,TGTGCCAGCAGCCCAGGACAGGGAGGCCCAGATACGCAGTATTTT
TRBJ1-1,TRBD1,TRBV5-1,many,CASRNWIRQGAPEAFF,TGCGCCAGCAGGAATTGGATTCGACAGGGGGCCCCTGAAGCTTTCTTT
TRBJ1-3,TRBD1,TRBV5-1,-,CASSPIGQGSAGNTIYF,TGCGCCAGCAGCCCCATCGGACAGGGAAGTGCCGGAAACACCATATATTTT
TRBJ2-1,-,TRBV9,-,CASSVAGGPHEQFF,TGTGCCAGCAGCGTAGCGGGGGGCCCCCATGAGCAGTTCTTC
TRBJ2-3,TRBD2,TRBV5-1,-,CASSYGLAGGQYF,TGCGCCAGCAGCTATGGACTAGCGGGGGGCCAGTATTTT
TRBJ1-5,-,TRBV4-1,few,CASSRPGGNNQPQHF,TGCGCCAGCAGCCGTCCTGGAGGGAACAATCAGCCCCAGCATTTT
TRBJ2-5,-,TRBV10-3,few,CAISSSRDSLQETQYF,TGTGCCATCAGCAGTAGCCGGGACTCACTACAAGAGACCCAGTACTTC
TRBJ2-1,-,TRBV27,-,CASSDSFRHYNEQFF,TGTGCCAGCAGTGACAGTTTTCGGCACTACAATGAGCAGTTCTTC
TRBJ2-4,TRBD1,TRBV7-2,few,CASSSPGTGGNIQYF,TGTGCCAGCAGCTCTCCCGGGACAGGGGGAAACATTCAGTACTTC
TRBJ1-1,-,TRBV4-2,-,CASSQDTRAEAFF,TGTGCCAGCAGCCAAGATACACGGGCTGAAGCTTTCTTT
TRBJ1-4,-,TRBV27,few,CASSMQKRQLPFF,TGTGCCAGCAGCATGCAGAAGCGACAGCTTCCGTTTTTT
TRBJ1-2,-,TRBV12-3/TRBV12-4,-,CASSRLGLRGYTF,TGTGCCAGCAGCCGGCTCGGCCTGAGGGGCTACACCTTC
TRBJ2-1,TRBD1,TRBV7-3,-,CASSATRDRDNEQFF,TGTGCCAGCAGCGCCACCCGGGACAGGGACAATGAGCAGTTCTTC
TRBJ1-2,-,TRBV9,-,CASSLRAGGYTF,TGTGCCAGCAGCCTTAGGGCCGGTGGCTACACCTTC
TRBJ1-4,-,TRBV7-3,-,CASSRGLNEKLFF,TGTGCCAGCAGCCGGGGCCTTAATGAAAAACTGTTTTTT
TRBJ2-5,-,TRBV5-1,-,CASSLGPGLLQETQYF,TGCGCCAGCAGCTTGGGCCCCGGACTTTTGCAAGAGACCCAGTACTTC
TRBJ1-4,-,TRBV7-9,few,CASSLGGTEKLFF,TGTGCCAGCAGCTTAGGAGGGACTGAAAAACTGTTTTTT